Below, 32 T cell receptor beta chains from the same sample are listed, as sequenced in a study of OX40 agonist ivuxolimab in advanced cancers. Measured with immunoSEQ multiplex PCR; TCRdb has only the in-frame clones, and not every one. The repertoire holds about 81,000 clones, with about 93% as singletons. The sequenced sample was CD4+ or CD8+ T cells sorted from blood, obtained in a trial of the OX40 agonist ivuxolimab. These receptors originate from an adult with an advanced solid tumor such as melanoma, head and neck, liver or kidney cancer.

V usage is TRBV12-5 and J usage is TRBJ1-5; TRBD1 matches 9 bases. Germline V gene sequence: CDR1 LGHNT, CDR2 FRNRAP. Trimming removed 6 bases from V and 5 bases from J; junction bases left unmatched: 5. The CDR3 sequence is 14 residues long. The CDR3 protein is CASGPGTGYQPQHF. Here the CDR3 DNA reads TGTGCTAGTGGACCCGGGACAGGGTATCAGCCCCAGCATTTT.

The chain couples TRBV10-2 to TRBJ1-2; TRBD1 is a possible D gene (5 bases). The V and J ends lost 1 base and 8 bases respectively, with 20 bases between them. CDR3 length: 16 residues. Germline CDR1 reads WSHSY; CDR2 reads SAAADI. The CDR3, as DNA: TGCGCCAGCAGTGAGTTCCCCTCCGGGACGGACCGCGGCTACACCTTC. Residues: CASSEFPSGTDRGYTF.

The CDR3 DNA is TGTGCCATCAGGGGCCTCGGCGGGACTCACTACAATGAGCAGTTCTTC. This codes for CAIRGLGGTHYNEQFF. This chain uses TRBV10-3 with TRBJ2-1; D is perhaps TRBD2 (6 bases). Germline V gene lookup returns CDR1 ENHRY and CDR2 SYGVKD. The CDR3 is 16 amino acids. V lost 6 bases and J lost 3, with 18 bases in between.

V and J are TRBV7-9 and TRBJ2-1; maybe TRBD2 (7 bases). CDR1 is SEHNR, CDR2 FQNEAQ, per germline (reference sequence). CDR3 size: 18 residues. V lost 0 bases to trimming and J lost 4 bases, with 19 bases between them. The chain's CDR3 is CASSLAPTLGGVYNEQFF. The CDR3 region has the DNA TGTGCCAGCAGCTTAGCCCCGACCCTAGGGGGGGTATACAATGAGCAGTTCTTC.

The rearrangement links TRBV7-8 to TRBJ2-2; D ambiguous. The CDR3 length is 15 residues. Trimming took off 0 bases at V and 7 bases at J, with 12 bases between the two ends. Germline assignment: CDR1 SGHVS and CDR2 FQNEAQ. Here the CDR3 reads CASSLAEQRFGELFF. CDR3 sequence (DNA): TGTGCCAGCAGCTTAGCGGAGCAACGGTTCGGGGAGCTGTTTTTT.

CDR3 sequence reads: CASSQVLAYNEQFF. In DNA form, the CDR3 reads TGTGCCAGCAGCCAAGTTCTAGCCTACAATGAGCAGTTCTTC. The chain is built from TRBV14 and TRBJ2-1, with no clear D. Germline CDR1 reads SGHDN; CDR2 reads FVKESK. V was cut by 1 base and J by 2 bases, with 6 bases left in between. The CDR3 consists of 14 residues.

The chain carries TRBV4-3 and TRBJ2-5; D remains ambiguous. The V gene lost 0 bases and the J gene lost 1 base, with 6 bases spanning the gap. The CDR3 length is 14 residues. Per germline, CDR1 LGHNA and CDR2 YSLEER. For the CDR3, the DNA is TGCGCCAGCAGCCAAGAGTGGGGCCAAGAGACCCAGTACTTC. Encoded protein: CASSQEWGQETQYF.

The chain has TRBV7-6 and TRBJ2-7; no reliable D call. From germline, CDR1 is SGHVS and CDR2 FNYEAQ. The V gene lost 2 bases and the J gene lost 5 bases, with 7 bases spanning the gap. This CDR3 has 12 residues. The CDR3 bases are TGTGCCAGCAGCTTAAGATCGAACGAGCAGTACTTC. This sequence encodes CASSLRSNEQYF.

V gene TRBV9 combines with J gene TRBJ2-2, with unresolved D. Trimming removed 2 bases at V and 0 bases at J, with 14 bases between. This CDR3 comprises 17 residues. From germline, CDR1 is SGDLS and CDR2 YYNGEE. This CDR3 is CASSVQAGASNTGELFF. In nucleotides, the CDR3 is TGTGCCAGCAGCGTGCAGGCAGGAGCCTCGAACACCGGGGAGCTGTTTTTT.

The chain combines TRBV4-3 with TRBJ2-3; unclear D gene. Trimming removed 1 base from V and 0 bases from J, with 8 bases in between. In germline, CDR1 is LGHNA, CDR2 YSLEER. The CDR3 extends over 15 amino acids. The CDR3 DNA reads as TGCGCCAGCAGCCAAGGGGTGTTTAGCACAGATACGCAGTATTTT. Protein sequence: CASSQGVFSTDTQYF.

This clone has a single count. As DNA, the CDR3 is TGTGCCAGTGGGCCAGGAGGCACAGATACGCAGTATTTT. Its translation: CASGPGGTDTQYF. V is TRBV2 and J is TRBJ2-3; no reliable D call. The germline gives CDR1 SNHLY, CDR2 FYNNEI. V lost 9 bases and J lost 1, with 11 bases in between. The CDR3 covers 13 residues.

This chain links TRBV19 with TRBJ2-3; TRBD1 matches 8 bases. The CDR3 consists of 13 residues. The V gene end was trimmed by 10 bases and the J gene end by 2 bases; junction bases not matched to a gene: 5. Germline values: CDR1 LNHDA, CDR2 SQIVND (reference sequence). The CDR3 protein is CATRTGPTDTQYF. The DNA for the CDR3 is TGTGCCACCCGGACAGGGCCCACAGATACGCAGTATTTT.

The chain recombines TRBV11-2 with TRBJ2-7, with D perhaps TRBD1 or TRBD2 (7 bases each). The CDR3 length is 16 residues. V was clipped by 5 bases and J by 0 bases, with 17 bases between them. Germline V gene data show CDR1 as SGHAT and CDR2 as FQNNGV. CDR3 sequence (DNA): TGTGCCAGCAGCGAAGGGAGGGGGCGAAGCTCCTACGAGCAGTACTTC. Protein product: CASSEGRGRSSYEQYF.

This clone was found once. The rearrangement uses TRBV7-2 and TRBJ1-2, with D perhaps TRBD1 (5 bases). V lost 2 bases and J lost 8, with 9 bases in between. The CDR3 has 12 amino acids. Per the germline V gene, CDR1 is SGHTA and CDR2 is FQGNSA. CDR3 loop: CASSLIGAGYTF. CDR3 bases: TGTGCCAGCAGCTTAATAGGGGCCGGCTACACCTTC.

The gene calls are TRBV13 and TRBJ1-1, with a tentative D call TRBD1 (5 bases). Germline lookup yields CDR1 PRHDT and CDR2 FYEKMQ (reference sequence). The CDR3 spans 14 residues. V was cut by 4 bases and J by 4 bases, with 13 bases left in between. The CDR3 loop reads CASSSGTRGTEAFF. For the CDR3, the DNA is TGTGCCAGCAGCTCCGGGACCCGAGGCACTGAAGCTTTCTTT.

The V call is TRBV27, the J call TRBJ2-1; no clear D gene. The germline V gene encodes CDR1 MNHEY and CDR2 SMNVEV (reference sequence). The CDR3 is 14 residues long. V lost 2 bases to trimming and J lost 9 bases, with 14 bases between them. The CDR3 sequence: CASSLGPAPGEQFF. CDR3 nucleotides: TGTGCCAGCAGTTTAGGACCCGCCCCGGGTGAGCAGTTCTTC.

The rearrangement uses TRBV5-6 and TRBJ2-5, with D possibly TRBD1 on 6 matching bases. Trimming pared 0 bases from V and 3 bases from J, leaving 12 bases between. The CDR3 spans 15 residues. The germline gives CDR1 SGHDT, CDR2 YYEEEE. In DNA, the CDR3 is TGTGCCAGCAGCTTGGGGCTAGGGGGAAAAGAGACCCAGTACTTC. It encodes CASSLGLGGKETQYF. The variable domain in full, with the rest retrieved from reference TRBV5-6 and TRBJ2-5, is DAGVTQSPTHLIKTRGQQVTLRCSPKSGHDTVSWYQQALGQGPQFIFQYYEEEERQRGNFPDRFSGHQFPNYSSELNVNALLLGDSALYLCASSLGLGGKETQYFGPGTRLLVL.

The rearrangement joins TRBV4-3 to TRBJ2-5, with TRBD2 matching over 8 bases. The V and J ends lost 2 bases and 0 bases, in that order; junction bases with no gene match: 2. Germline V gene lookup returns CDR1 LGHNA and CDR2 YSLEER. The CDR3 has 15 residues. CDR3 nucleotides: TGCGCCAGCAGCCAAAGTAGCGGGGACCAAGAGACCCAGTACTTC. Translation: CASSQSSGDQETQYF.

This chain links TRBV4-3 with TRBJ2-1, with D perhaps given as TRBD1 or TRBD2 (5 bases each). Germline V gives CDR1 LGHNA, CDR2 YSLEER. V was cut by 4 bases and J by 4 bases, with 17 bases left in between. This CDR3 has 16 amino acids. CDR3 coding DNA: TGCGCCAGCAGCCTTTCACCATGGGGGTCTTACAATGAGCAGTTCTTC. Translated: CASSLSPWGSYNEQFF.

The chain is built from TRBV5-4 and TRBJ1-1; unclear D gene. V lost 7 bases and J 0 bases, leaving 10 bases between the germline ends. Germline V gene sequence: CDR1 SGHNT, CDR2 YYREEE (reference sequence). The length of the CDR3 is 13 residues. The CDR3 sequence is CASSLGLNTEAFF. As DNA, the CDR3 is TGTGCCAGCTCTCTGGGTTTGAACACTGAAGCTTTCTTT.

The chain combines TRBV2 with TRBJ2-3; TRBD1 matches 7 bases. The J segment lost 1 base and the V segment lost 6 bases, leaving 10 bases of the junction unmatched. CDR1 is SNHLY and CDR2 is FYNNEI in the germline V gene. The CDR3 extends over 16 amino acids. This CDR3 reads CASRFDRADGTDTQYF. The CDR3 nucleotides are TGTGCCAGCAGGTTCGACAGGGCCGACGGCACAGATACGCAGTATTTT. Based on the CDR3 plus reference TRBV2 and TRBJ2-3, the full variable domain is EPEVTQTPSHQVTQMGQEVILRCVPISNHLYFYWYRQILGQKVEFLVSFYNNEISEKSEIFDDQFSVERPDGSNFTLKIRSTKLEDSAMYFCASRFDRADGTDTQYFGPGTRLTVL.

This sequence joins TRBV5-6 and TRBJ2-1, with D tentatively TRBD1 or TRBD2 (5 bases each). Germline loops: CDR1 SGHDT, CDR2 YYEEEE. The CDR3 contains 17 residues. V gave up 4 bases and J gave up 7 bases, with 24 bases separating them. In DNA form, the CDR3 reads TGTGCCAGCAGCCTGCCGGTGACCGGGACCTCAATAAATGAGCAGTTCTTC. Translation gives CASSLPVTGTSINEQFF.

The chain employs TRBV4-3 and TRBJ2-7; D remains ambiguous. The V gene lost 0 bases and the J gene lost 8 bases, with 11 bases spanning the gap. Germline values: CDR1 LGHNA, CDR2 YSLEER. The CDR3 has 13 amino acids. The CDR3 DNA sequence: TGCGCCAGCAGCCAAGATGGCCGTGAGCAGCAGTACTTC. The encoded protein is CASSQDGREQQYF.

In DNA, the CDR3 is TGCAGCGTTGAATTCACAGGGGGCTCATCCTACGAGCAGTACTTC. It specifies CSVEFTGGSSYEQYF. V is TRBV29-1 and J is TRBJ2-7; 9 bases are a match to TRBD1. The CDR3 consists of 15 residues. CDR1 SQVTM and CDR2 ANQGSEA come from the germline V gene. V dropped 2 bases and J dropped 1; count of bases not matched to a gene: 6.

This chain joins TRBV2 and TRBJ2-5; no clear D gene. Per the germline V gene, CDR1 is SNHLY and CDR2 is FYNNEI. This CDR3 is 16 amino acids long. V was pared by 2 bases and J by 2 bases, with 15 bases between. The CDR3 region is CASSERAIGGQETQYF. In DNA form, the CDR3 reads TGTGCCAGCAGTGAAAGGGCGATCGGCGGTCAAGAGACCCAGTACTTC.

V is TRBV7-2 and J is TRBJ1-3; TRBD1 agrees at 10 bases. Germline V gives CDR1 SGHTA, CDR2 FQGNSA. The trim removed 5 bases at V and 1 base at J, leaving 2 bases unmatched. CDR3 size: 15 residues. This CDR3 reads CASSTDRGSGNTIYF. The CDR3 DNA follows: TGTGCCAGCAGCACGGACAGGGGGTCTGGAAACACCATATATTTT.

The chain links TRBV27 to TRBJ2-5; no clear D. This CDR3 comprises 12 residues. Germline lookup yields CDR1 MNHEY and CDR2 SMNVEV (reference sequence). V lost 5 bases and J 5 bases, leaving 9 bases between the germline ends. The CDR3 spells CASSPIGETQYF. The CDR3 DNA is TGTGCCAGCAGTCCGATCGGGGAGACCCAGTACTTC.

The rearrangement joins TRBV19 to TRBJ2-7, with 8 bases that match TRBD1. Unmatched junction bases numbered 7, after V lost 3 bases and J lost 3 bases. The CDR3 runs 15 residues. In germline, CDR1 is LNHDA, CDR2 SQIVND (reference sequence). The CDR3 loop is CASSIGTGVVYEQYF. As DNA, the CDR3 is TGTGCCAGTAGTATCGGGACAGGCGTAGTCTACGAGCAGTACTTC.

This chain joins TRBV2 and TRBJ2-2; TRBD1 might be the D (6 bases). CDR1 and CDR2 from the germline V gene are SNHLY and FYNNEI. The V gene lost 0 bases and the J gene lost 5 bases, with 16 bases spanning the gap. The CDR3 covers 17 residues. CDR3: CASSEAGTQIWTGELFF. In DNA form, the CDR3 reads TGTGCCAGCAGTGAAGCGGGGACACAGATTTGGACCGGGGAGCTGTTTTTT.

The J gene is TRBJ1-1, the V gene TRBV19; no clear D gene. The CDR3 contains 15 residues. The germline CDR1 and CDR2 sequences are LNHDA and SQIVND (reference sequence). V gave up 0 bases and J gave up 2 bases, with 10 bases separating them. DNA for the CDR3: TGTGCCAGTAGTATAGATCGACCGATAAACACTGAAGCTTTCTTT. It specifies CASSIDRPINTEAFF.

The chain employs TRBV2 and TRBJ2-1; D gene ambiguous. Deletions cut 4 bases from V and 6 bases from J, with 10 bases between. The CDR3 is made up of 13 amino acids. Germline CDR1 reads SNHLY; CDR2 reads FYNNEI. The CDR3 loop reads CASSGETPNEQFF. For the CDR3, the DNA is TGTGCCAGCAGTGGTGAGACTCCCAATGAGCAGTTCTTC.

V is TRBV14 and J is TRBJ1-1; D is unclear. The CDR3 contains 16 residues. Per germline, CDR1 SGHDN and CDR2 FVKESK. Trimming left V 0 bases short and J 1 base short, with 12 bases between. The CDR3 DNA follows: TGTGCCAGCAGCCAAGAAGGCGGGCGGTGGAACACTGAAGCTTTCTTT. This sequence encodes CASSQEGGRWNTEAFF.